This T cell receptor beta chain originates from a study of T cells after somatic rescue of genetic block. The data were produced by immunoSEQ multiplex PCR, yet TCRdb's version contains in-frame clones alone and is incomplete. The profile shows roughly 92,000 clones, just under 90% of them singletons. Sequencing was carried out using peripheral blood mononuclear cells (PBMCs). This TCR came from a woman aged 18-29 years.

The CDR3 coding sequence is TGTGCCATCAGTGGTGGGACTACATACAATGAGCAGTTCTTC. Translated: CAISGGTTYNEQFF. The gene calls are TRBV10-3 and TRBJ2-1, with 7 positions matching TRBD2. The CDR3 extends over 14 amino acids. Losses at the gene ends were 4 bases for V and 4 bases for J; bases not matched to a gene: 4. Germline V gene sequence: CDR1 ENHRY, CDR2 SYGVKD.